The 26 T cell receptor beta chains below come from one sample, sequenced in a study of cytomegalovirus exposure and HLA in healthy donors. The PCR employed 60 Vbeta primers together with 13 Jbeta primers. The protocol was immunoSEQ multiplex PCR, while the TCRdb copy is restricted to in-frame clones and leaves out a portion. The sample table sets out roughly 72,000 clones. The source material was PBMCs. These receptors came from a man aged 18 to 29 in good health and CMV-seropositive.

The V and J genes are TRBV9 and TRBJ1-2, with D uncertain. Trimming took off 4 bases at V and 6 bases at J, with 19 bases between the two ends. The CDR3 length is 15 residues. The germline gives CDR1 SGDLS, CDR2 YYNGEE. The CDR3: CASSPRRSVVDGYTF. CDR3 DNA: TGTGCCAGCAGCCCACGGCGCAGCGTCGTGGATGGCTACACCTTC.

This chain connects TRBV6-1 to TRBJ1-2; no firm D call. The germline V gene has CDR1 MNHNS and CDR2 SASEGT. V was clipped by 2 bases and J by 8 bases, with 18 bases between them. This CDR3 comprises 15 residues. The CDR3 sequence is CASSEYMESFRGYTF. As DNA, the CDR3 is TGTGCCAGCAGTGAATATATGGAGAGTTTTCGAGGCTACACCTTC.

The chain joins TRBV5-1 to TRBJ2-1; TRBD2 aligns across 9 bases. This CDR3 has 16 amino acids. Trimming at V came to 5 bases and at J to 1 base, leaving 7 bases not matched to a gene. CDR1 and CDR2 from the germline V gene are SGHRS and YFSETQ. CDR3 sequence (DNA): TGCGCCAGCAGTATCGTCGGACTAGCGTCCTACAATGAGCAGTTCTTC. It encodes CASSIVGLASYNEQFF.

This chain links TRBV27 with TRBJ1-3; 7 bases line up with TRBD1. This CDR3 is built from 13 residues. CDR1 and CDR2 (germline): MNHEY, SMNVEV (reference sequence). V lost 8 bases, J lost 4 bases, and 5 bases stayed unmatched. This CDR3 is CASGQGVGNTIYF. CDR3 nucleotide sequence: TGTGCCAGCGGTCAGGGGGTCGGAAACACCATATATTTT.

The chain links TRBV5-1 to TRBJ2-5, with TRBD2 identical over 10 bases. The germline V gene has CDR1 SGHRS and CDR2 YFSETQ. The trim removed 5 bases at V and 2 bases at J, leaving 6 bases unmatched. The CDR3 contains 15 residues. The CDR3 coding sequence is TGCGCCAGCAGACTCCTAGCGGGAGCACAAGAGACCCAGTACTTC. Residues: CASRLLAGAQETQYF.

The rearrangement uses TRBV6-4 and TRBJ2-2; 8 bases agree with TRBD1. CDR1 is MRHNA, CDR2 SNTAGT, per germline. Trimming removed 2 bases from V and 8 bases from J; junction bases left unmatched: 1. CDR3 length: 13 amino acids. CDR3 loop: CASSDQGAGELFF. The DNA of the CDR3 is TGTGCCAGCAGTGACCAGGGGGCAGGGGAGCTGTTTTTT.

The chain links TRBV30 to TRBJ2-6; the D is unclear. This CDR3 spans 14 amino acids. Trimming shortened V by 1 base and J by 0 bases, and 4 bases separated the two germline ends. Germline V lookup: CDR1 GTSNPN, CDR2 SVGIG (reference sequence). CDR3 sequence: CAWSARSGANVLTF. The DNA of the CDR3 is TGTGCCTGGAGTGCGCGCTCTGGGGCCAACGTCCTGACTTTC. Supplemented by reference TRBV30 and TRBJ2-6, the full variable domain reads SQTIHQWPATLVQPVGSPLSLECTVEGTSNPNLYWYRQAAGRGLQLLFYSVGIGQISSEVPQNLSASRPQDRQFILSSKKLLLSDSGFYLCAWSARSGANVLTFGAGSRLTVL.

V usage is TRBV4-1 and J usage is TRBJ2-1, with D unresolved. Trimming pared 0 bases from V and 2 bases from J, leaving 17 bases between. CDR3 size: 18 residues. Germline V gene sequence: CDR1 MGHRA, CDR2 YSYEKL. CDR3 bases: TGCGCCAGCAGCCAAGAAGAGGTCCAAATCGGCGCCTACAATGAGCAGTTCTTC. Translated: CASSQEEVQIGAYNEQFF.

This chain uses TRBV30 with TRBJ1-5; D unresolved. The CDR3 totals 13 residues. V dropped 0 bases and J dropped 7 bases, with 10 bases sitting between them. The germline V gene encodes CDR1 GTSNPN and CDR2 SVGIG (reference sequence). DNA for the CDR3: TGTGCCTGGAGTGTTGGCGGGGAACAGCCCCAGCATTTT. It yields the protein CAWSVGGEQPQHF.

The rearrangement links TRBV6-4 to TRBJ2-1; 7 bases map to TRBD1. The CDR3 totals 19 residues. Germline CDR1 MRHNA, CDR2 SNTAGT. V lost 2 bases, J lost 10 bases, and 23 bases stayed unmatched. In nucleotides, the CDR3 is TGTGCCAGCAGTGACCCCATCAGCTGTGGGGACAGCAGTATTGACGAGCAGTTCTTC. Protein sequence: CASSDPISCGDSSIDEQFF.

Worth noting for this clone: Given the absence of the conserved phenylalanine or tryptophan at the CDR3 end, a read error is likely. V is TRBV19 and J is TRBJ1-3; possible D gene TRBD1, 6 bases. Trimming left V 7 bases short and J 3 bases short, with 13 bases between. This CDR3 is 14 amino acids long. Germline values: CDR1 LNHDA, CDR2 SQIVND (reference sequence). CDR3 bases: TGTGCCAGTATGCGGGGGGCGGTTGGAAACACCATATATCTT. Translation gives CASMRGAVGNTIYL.

The chain is built from TRBV5-1 and TRBJ1-2, with D maybe TRBD1 (5 bases). Trimming removed 4 bases at V and 5 bases at J, with 12 bases between. Germline CDR1 is SGHRS and CDR2 is YFSETQ. The CDR3 consists of 13 residues. The CDR3 protein is CASSRTGEYGYTF. The CDR3 DNA is TGCGCCAGCAGCCGCACAGGAGAATATGGCTACACCTTC.

V is TRBV9 and J is TRBJ2-3; D gene unclear. In germline, CDR1 is SGDLS, CDR2 YYNGEE. The CDR3 spans 14 residues. The germline V and J ends were trimmed by 0 bases and 0 bases, with 5 bases remaining between them. The CDR3 sequence is CASSVGHSTDTQYF. CDR3 nucleotides: TGTGCCAGCAGCGTAGGGCACAGCACAGATACGCAGTATTTT.

This chain links TRBV6-5 with TRBJ2-5; 7 bases are shared with TRBD1. The CDR3 has 14 residues. V lost 4 bases, J lost 5 bases, and 7 bases stayed unmatched. Germline V gene lookup returns CDR1 MNHEY and CDR2 SVGAGI. CDR3: CASSSTGETETQYF. CDR3 DNA sequence: TGTGCCAGCAGTTCCACAGGGGAGACGGAGACCCAGTACTTC.

V gene TRBV6-4 combines with J gene TRBJ2-3, with 9 positions matching TRBD1. Germline trimming cut 3 bases from V and 8 bases from J; bases unmatched to any gene: 9. The CDR3 extends over 15 amino acids. Looked up from germline, CDR1 is MRHNA and CDR2 is SNTAGT. The CDR3 sequence: CASSETGGLRSTQYF. For the CDR3, the DNA is TGTGCCAGCAGTGAAACAGGGGGCCTGAGGTCTACGCAGTATTTT.

The rearrangement links TRBV4-2 to TRBJ1-4; 7 positions agree with TRBD1. V lost 9 bases and J lost 14; bases outside the gene matches: 12. This CDR3 comprises 12 residues. Germline V lookup: CDR1 LGHNA, CDR2 YNFKEQ. The CDR3 here is CASHSPGQYLFF. The CDR3 region has the DNA TGTGCCAGTCACTCCCCGGGACAGTATCTGTTTTTT.

V is TRBV6-1 and J is TRBJ2-3, with 8 nucleotides matching TRBD2. V was clipped by 3 bases and J by 4 bases; unmatched bases: 3. The germline CDR1 and CDR2 sequences are MNHNS and SASEGT. The CDR3 extends over 14 amino acids. The CDR3 region has the DNA TGTGCCAGCAGTGAGAGCGGGAGTCCAGATACGCAGTATTTT. Its protein is CASSESGSPDTQYF.

V usage is TRBV18 and J usage is TRBJ1-1; D might be TRBD1 (5 bases). The CDR3 extends over 14 amino acids. V dropped 4 bases and J dropped 1 base, with 10 bases sitting between them. Germline CDR1 KGHSH, CDR2 LQKENI. The CDR3 sequence: CASSQTERNTEAFF. The CDR3 DNA is TGTGCCAGCTCACAGACAGAGAGGAACACTGAAGCTTTCTTT. Full variable domain (outside the CDR3, taken from reference TRBV18 and TRBJ1-1): NAGVMQNPRHLVRRRGQEARLRCSPMKGHSHVYWYRQLPEEGLKFMVYLQKENIIDESGMPKERFSAEFPKEGPSILRIQQVVRGDSAAYFCASSQTERNTEAFFGQGTRLTVV.

The chain links TRBV5-4 to TRBJ1-2; 9 bases are shared with TRBD1. Germline CDR1 SGHNT, CDR2 YYREEE (reference sequence). With 3 bases clipped from V and 1 base from J, the junction kept 10 bases outside the gene matches. The CDR3 runs to 17 residues. CDR3: CASSSDRGSEYNYGYTF. The CDR3 coding sequence is TGTGCCAGCAGCTCCGACAGGGGGTCGGAGTATAACTATGGCTACACCTTC.

The J gene is TRBJ2-5, the V gene TRBV14; tentatively, D is TRBD1 (6 bases). Trimming took 2 bases from V and 3 from J, leaving 10 bases between them. The CDR3 covers 14 residues. CDR1 is SGHDN, CDR2 FVKESK, per germline. The CDR3 reads CASSQPYREETQYF. The CDR3 coding sequence is TGTGCCAGCAGCCAACCATACAGGGAAGAGACCCAGTACTTC.

This chain links TRBV5-4 with TRBJ2-5, with 8 bases matching TRBD1. V trimming: 4 bases; J trimming: 1 base; junction bases outside the gene matches: 6. The CDR3 is 15 residues long. CDR1 and CDR2 (germline): SGHNT, YYREEE (reference sequence). CDR3 DNA: TGTGCCAGCAGCGAGGCTGACAGGGGCCAAGAGACCCAGTACTTC. Translating it yields CASSEADRGQETQYF.

V usage is TRBV6-5 and J usage is TRBJ2-7; 7 positions agree with TRBD1. The CDR3 loop spans 14 amino acids. V shed 5 bases, J shed 4 bases, and the junction held 8 bases outside the gene matches. The germline V gene has CDR1 MNHEY and CDR2 SVGAGI. The CDR3 bases are TGTGCCAGCAGTGGGACAGAACAGGGATACGAGCAGTACTTC. Its protein product is CASSGTEQGYEQYF.

CDR3 sequence (DNA): TGTGCCAGCAGCGGGAGCGACAGGCTGGAGACCCAGTACTTC. Protein sequence: CASSGSDRLETQYF. The chain employs TRBV9 and TRBJ2-5; the D gene is possibly TRBD1 (6 bases). This CDR3 spans 14 amino acids. V lost 3 bases and J lost 5, with 14 bases in between. Germline CDR1 SGDLS, CDR2 YYNGEE.

This chain uses TRBV7-2 with TRBJ2-3; 10 nucleotides match TRBD2. Germline values: CDR1 SGHTA, CDR2 FQGNSA. With V trimmed by 5 bases and J by 3 bases, 8 bases remained unmatched. This CDR3 contains 16 residues. The CDR3, as DNA: TGTGCCAGCAGCCCCGGATTAGCGGGAGGAACAGATACGCAGTATTTT. Translated, it gives CASSPGLAGGTDTQYF.

About this clone: One end of the junction is discordant with germline, which a read error may explain. At the DNA level, this CDR3 is encoded by other sequences in the same sample as well. The chain recombines TRBV27 with TRBJ1-6; the D is unclear. Germline assignment: CDR1 MNHEY and CDR2 SMNVEV (reference sequence). This CDR3 has 15 amino acids. CDR3 amino acids: CASSSRWSYNSPLHF. CDR3 in DNA: TGCGCCAGCAGTTCCAGGTGGTCCTATAATTCACCCCTCCACTTT.

Details on this clone: At one end, the junction sequence differs from germline, possibly due to a read error. The chain recombines TRBV5-1 with TRBJ2-7, with D possibly TRBD1 on 7 matching bases. Germline CDR1 SGHRS, CDR2 YFSETQ. This CDR3 is 13 amino acids long. The DNA for the CDR3 is TGCGCCAGCAGGTTGGAGGGGGCGTACGAGCAGTACTTC. It encodes CASRLEGAYEQYF.